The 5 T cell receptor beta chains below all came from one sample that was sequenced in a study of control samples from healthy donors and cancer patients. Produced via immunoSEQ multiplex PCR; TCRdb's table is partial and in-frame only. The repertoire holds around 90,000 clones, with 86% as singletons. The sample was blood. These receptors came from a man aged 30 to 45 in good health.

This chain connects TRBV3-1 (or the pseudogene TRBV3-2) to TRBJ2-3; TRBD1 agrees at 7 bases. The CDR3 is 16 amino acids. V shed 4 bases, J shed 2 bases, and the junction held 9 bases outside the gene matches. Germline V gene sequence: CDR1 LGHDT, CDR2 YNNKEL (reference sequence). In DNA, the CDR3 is TGTGCCAGCAGCCTAACCGGGACAGCCTTCACAGATACGCAGTATTTT. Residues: CASSLTGTAFTDTQYF.

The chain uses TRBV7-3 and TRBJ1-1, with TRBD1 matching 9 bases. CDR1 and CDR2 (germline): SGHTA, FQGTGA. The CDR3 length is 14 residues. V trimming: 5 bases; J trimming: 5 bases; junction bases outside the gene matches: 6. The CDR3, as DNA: TGTGCCAGCAGCGTACAGGGGGCGGGTACTGAAGCTTTCTTT. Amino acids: CASSVQGAGTEAFF.

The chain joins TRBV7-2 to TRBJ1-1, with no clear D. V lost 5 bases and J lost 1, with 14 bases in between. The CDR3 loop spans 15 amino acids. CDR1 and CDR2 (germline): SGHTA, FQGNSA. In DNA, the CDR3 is TGTGCCAGCAGCCCCCGCGGGCCGACGAACACTGAAGCTTTCTTT. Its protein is CASSPRGPTNTEAFF.

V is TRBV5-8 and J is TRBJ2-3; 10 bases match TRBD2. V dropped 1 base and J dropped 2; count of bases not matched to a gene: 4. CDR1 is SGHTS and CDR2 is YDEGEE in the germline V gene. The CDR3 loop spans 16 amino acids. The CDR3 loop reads CASSLTSGVFTDTQYF. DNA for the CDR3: TGTGCCAGCAGCTTGACTAGCGGGGTTTTCACAGATACGCAGTATTTT.

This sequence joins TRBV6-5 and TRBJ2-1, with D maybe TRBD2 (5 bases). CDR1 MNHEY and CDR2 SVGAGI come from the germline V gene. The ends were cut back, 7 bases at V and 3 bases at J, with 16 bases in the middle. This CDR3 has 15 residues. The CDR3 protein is CASTPWTGFYNEQFF. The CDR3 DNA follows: TGTGCCAGCACTCCGTGGACGGGATTCTACAATGAGCAGTTCTTC.